This TCR beta chain was captured by sequencing in a study of blood T cell repertoires in COVID-19. Repertoires were generated with immunoSEQ multiplex PCR, while TCRdb's copy carries only in-frame clones and drops some. Of some 120,000 clones detected, roughly 72% appear once; the ten largest clones hold approximately 11%. The TCR comes from a human donor in a cohort sampled during active COVID-19. The sequencing sample was made of peripheral blood.

CDR3 in amino acids: CASSLAARAYEQYF. The CDR3 DNA is TGTGCCAGCAGTTTGGCGGCCAGGGCGTACGAGCAGTACTTC. The chain has TRBV27 and TRBJ2-7, with TRBD1 as a possible D gene (5 bases). The CDR3 contains 14 residues. V dropped 3 bases and J dropped 4 bases, with 13 bases sitting between them. Germline loops: CDR1 MNHEY, CDR2 SMNVEV (reference sequence).